The 12 T cell receptor beta chains below all came from one sample that was sequenced in a study of early T cells in non-severe SARS-CoV-2 infection (dated by TCRdb to the early 2020s). The library was made by 5' RACE. For sequencing, a NextSeq 500 was employed. TCRdb's own reprocessing of the public reads used fastp at Q25 and MiXCR and kept productive beta chains. Rows merge per CDR3 protein into single entries with the most common DNA and genes. For this sample there are just under 45,000 distinct CDR3 sequences; 11% appear just once. The ten largest clones represent around a tenth of the sample. The specimen sequenced was whole blood. The receptor set was obtained from an adult who was a healthcare worker with PCR-confirmed SARS-CoV-2 infection or an uninfected control (not recorded which).

This clonotype was detected ten times or more. This chain links TRBV7-3 with TRBJ2-3; D unclear. CDR1 SGHTA and CDR2 FQGTGA come from the germline V gene. The V and J ends lost 0 bases and 2 bases respectively, with 9 bases between them. The CDR3 is 15 amino acids. The CDR3 DNA follows: TGTGCCAGCAGCTTAACGGTTGGGGTCACAGATACGCAGTATTTT. Protein sequence: CASSLTVGVTDTQYF.

The rearrangement uses TRBV12-3 or TRBV12-4 and TRBJ2-7, with D possibly matching TRBD1 (7 bases). V lost 6 bases to trimming and J lost 2 bases, with 14 bases between them. CDR3 length equals 14 residues. CDR3 region: CASRIQGGPYEQYF. The CDR3 DNA is TGTGCCAGCAGGATCCAGGGGGGTCCCTACGAGCAGTACTTC.

This clonotype was found many times. The genes are TRBV18 and TRBJ2-1; D may match TRBD1 or TRBD2 (5 bases each). CDR3 length: 14 residues. Germline loops: CDR1 KGHSH, CDR2 LQKENI. Trimming took 2 bases from V and 10 from J, leaving 15 bases between them. The CDR3 reads CASSPRDGRPEQFF. CDR3 DNA: TGTGCCAGCTCACCAAGGGACGGAAGACCCGAGCAGTTCTTC.

This chain connects TRBV10-3 to TRBJ1-5, with 7 bases lining up with TRBD1. V lost 6 bases and J lost 7; bases outside the gene matches: 6. The CDR3 totals 13 residues. CDR1 and CDR2 from the germline V gene are ENHRY and SYGVKD. The CDR3 sequence is CAISSDREQPQHF. The CDR3 coding sequence is TGTGCCATCAGCTCCGACAGGGAACAGCCCCAGCATTTT.

This sequence joins TRBV7-6 and TRBJ2-3, with D hard to call. The germline CDR1 and CDR2 sequences are SGHVS and FNYEAQ. Deletions cut 4 bases from V and 0 bases from J, with 11 bases between. There are 15 residues in the CDR3. CDR3 sequence (DNA): TGTGCCAGCAGCTCGATCGATTCTAGCACAGATACGCAGTATTTT. This codes for CASSSIDSSTDTQYF.

V usage is TRBV7-6 and J usage is TRBJ2-5; TRBD2 agrees at 9 bases. The CDR3 sequence is 15 residues long. CDR1 and CDR2 (germline): SGHVS, FNYEAQ. The V gene end was trimmed by 3 bases and the J gene end by 5 bases; junction bases not matched to a gene: 7. Here the CDR3 reads CASSLRGGPEETQYF. CDR3 sequence (DNA): TGTGCCAGCAGCTTGCGGGGGGGGCCGGAGGAGACCCAGTACTTC.

A few counts support this clonotype. J is TRBJ1-1 and V is TRBV7-2, with D possibly being TRBD1 (5 bases). The germline gives CDR1 SGHTA, CDR2 FQGNSA. V shed 3 bases and J shed 4 bases, with 9 bases lying between them. The length of the CDR3 is 13 residues. The CDR3 DNA reads TGTGCCAGCAGCTTTAGCAGGGCCACTGAAGCTTTCTTT. Translating gives CASSFSRATEAFF.

There are many counts of this clonotype. The chain has TRBV6-5 and TRBJ2-5; weak D call: TRBD1 (6 bases). Trimming removed 0 bases from V and 1 base from J, with 15 bases in between. Germline CDR1 and CDR2: MNHEY and SVGAGI. CDR3 size: 17 residues. The CDR3 coding sequence is TGTGCCAGCAGTTACTCGATTGACAGGCGGGCCCAAGAGACCCAGTACTTC. Protein product: CASSYSIDRRAQETQYF.

This clonotype was picked up many times. V is TRBV7-9 and J is TRBJ1-4; 8 bases map to TRBD1. J gave up 4 bases and V 3 bases, and 4 bases lay outside the gene matches. Germline CDR1 SEHNR, CDR2 FQNEAQ (reference sequence). CDR3 length: 15 residues. Here the CDR3 reads CASSLIQGGNEKLFF. The CDR3 DNA is TGTGCCAGCAGCTTGATACAGGGGGGTAATGAAAAACTGTTTTTT.

The sample holds many counts of this clonotype. CDR3: CASSYDATYQPQHF. The CDR3 coding sequence is TGTGCCAGCAGTTACGACGCGACCTATCAGCCCCAGCATTTT. The chain employs TRBV6-2 or TRBV6-3 and TRBJ1-5, with D unresolved. V was clipped by 2 bases and J by 5 bases, with 10 bases between them. The CDR3 has 14 residues. Germline CDR1 reads MNHEY; CDR2 reads SVGEGT.

This clonotype was counted a few times. The chain employs TRBV24-1 and TRBJ2-7; D might be TRBD1 or TRBD2, each matching 5 bases. Looked up from germline, CDR1 is KGHDR and CDR2 is SFDVKD. The CDR3 totals 13 residues. V dropped 4 bases and J dropped 8 bases, with 14 bases sitting between them. CDR3 in DNA: TGTGCCACCAGTGACTCGGGACGGAATCAGCAGTACTTC. It specifies CATSDSGRNQQYF.

By share of the sample, this clonotype is medium-sized. The gene calls are TRBV7-8 and TRBJ2-7; D remains unclear. CDR3 length equals 11 residues. V lost 5 bases and J 1 base, leaving 3 bases between the germline ends. The germline CDR1 and CDR2 sequences are SGHVS and FQNEAQ. The CDR3 coding sequence is TGTGCCAGCAGCAAGTCCTACGAGCAGTACTTC. Translated, it gives CASSKSYEQYF.